The 6 T cell receptor beta chains given below trace back to one sample, sequenced in a study of blood T cell repertoires in COVID-19. The assay was immunoSEQ multiplex PCR, and TCRdb's table has in-frame clones only and misses some. The data contain 250,000 to 300,000 clones, roughly 81% of them singletons. The sequenced sample consisted of PBMCs or T cells enriched from blood (not recorded which). Receptors originate from a woman in her fifties or sixties who had been exposed to COVID-19.

The V call is TRBV3-1 (or the pseudogene TRBV3-2), the J call TRBJ1-5; a weak D match, TRBD1 (6 bases). Germline CDR1 LGHDT, CDR2 YNNKEL (reference sequence). This CDR3 spans 17 amino acids. The V gene lost 2 bases and the J gene lost 5 bases, with 19 bases spanning the gap. The CDR3 reads CASSQKGLTGHYQPQHF. The CDR3 DNA sequence: TGTGCCAGCAGCCAAAAGGGCCTGACAGGCCACTATCAGCCCCAGCATTTT.

The CDR3 bases are TGTGCCAGCAGACTACAGGGTCCCACTGAAGCTTTCTTT. Amino acids: CASRLQGPTEAFF. The gene calls are TRBV12-3 or TRBV12-4 and TRBJ1-1, with a tentative D call TRBD1 (6 bases). V dropped 6 bases and J dropped 4 bases, with 12 bases sitting between them. This CDR3 is 13 amino acids long.

The J gene is TRBJ2-5, the V gene TRBV14; no clear D. The CDR3 has 14 residues. Germline V CDR1 and CDR2: SGHDN, FVKESK. Trimming removed 0 bases at V and 5 bases at J, with 10 bases between. Here the CDR3 reads CASSQDFSVETQYF. CDR3 sequence (DNA): TGTGCCAGCAGCCAAGATTTTAGTGTGGAGACCCAGTACTTC.

This clone was recorded only once. The CDR3 sequence: CASSFDTGAMNTEAFF. CDR3 DNA: TGCGCCAGCAGCTTCGATACGGGTGCTATGAACACTGAAGCTTTCTTT. The V call is TRBV5-1, the J call TRBJ1-1; D remains ambiguous. Germline lookup yields CDR1 SGHRS and CDR2 YFSETQ. Deletions cut 2 bases from V and 0 bases from J, with 14 bases between. This CDR3 spans 16 amino acids.

The CDR3 sequence is CASSRRDPTGAGELFF. Here the CDR3 DNA reads TGTGCCAGCAGCCGAAGGGACCCCACGGGAGCGGGGGAGCTGTTTTTT. The genes are TRBV3-1 (or the pseudogene TRBV3-2) and TRBJ2-2; TRBD2 is a possible D gene (6 bases). The CDR3 sequence is 16 residues long. V gave up 4 bases and J gave up 8 bases, with 20 bases separating them. Germline V CDR1 and CDR2: LGHDT, YNNKEL (reference sequence).

The CDR3 DNA reads as TGTGCCACCAGAGAGGGCAGTTATAACTATGGCTACACCTTC. Protein: CATREGSYNYGYTF. The genes are TRBV15 and TRBJ1-2; D is unresolved. The ends were cut back, 6 bases at V and 1 base at J, with 12 bases in the middle. Germline CDR1 and CDR2: LNHNV and YYDKDF (reference sequence). The CDR3 covers 14 residues. Supplemented by reference TRBV15 and TRBJ1-2, the full variable domain reads DAMVIQNPRYQVTQFGKPVTLSCSQTLNHNVMYWYQQKSSQAPKLLFHYYDKDFNNEADTPDNFQSRRPNTSFCFLDIRSPGLGDTAMYLCATREGSYNYGYTFGSGTRLTVV.